Listed below are T cell receptor beta chains from one sample, sequenced in a study of T-cell reconstitution after alpha-beta-depleted transplantation in children. TCRdb itself ran the PCR reads through MiXCR, one entry per CDR3 protein. The table records around 800,000 distinct CDR3 sequences, approximately 15% of them present only once. The starting material was PBMCs, mostly from graft donor cells, obtained 360 days after TCRalphabeta/CD19-depleted stem cell transplant. Receptors were obtained from a male patient under 18 who had a stem cell transplant for acute lymphoblastic leukemia, so the T cells may come from the graft donor. Both conserved end residues are part of each CDR3. A D gene is named only where the DNA matches it firmly. Clone size is given for some rows only: seen once, a few or many times, or a class if the clone is expanded.

clone_size	v_call	j_call	d_call	cdr3_nt	cdr3_aa
many	TRBV5-1	TRBJ2-1	NA	TGCGCCAGCAGCCCGGTCTCCTACAATGAGCAGTTCTTC	CASSPVSYNEQFF
few	TRBV4-1	TRBJ2-1	NA	TGCGCCAGCAGCCAAGGGAGCGGAGCGAGCTCCTACAATGAGCAGTTCTTC	CASSQGSGASSYNEQFF
NA	TRBV6-5	TRBJ2-1	NA	TGTGCCAGCAGTTCCAGTCCCACTGGGCGGGCTGAGCAGTTCTTC	CASSSSPTGRAEQFF
NA	TRBV12-3/TRBV12-4	TRBJ2-1	NA	TGTGCCAGCAGTTTGAACGGCGGCGGATACAATGAGCAGTTCTTC	CASSLNGGGYNEQFF
few	TRBV19	TRBJ2-7	TRBD1	TGTGCCAGTGACGCCCGGCTGGAGCAGGGGGCCTACGAGCAGTACTTC	CASDARLEQGAYEQYF
NA	TRBV20-1	TRBJ2-7	NA	TGCAGTGCTAGCGGGGAGCTCGGGGGTCTAGGAATAAGCGAGCAGTACTTC	CSASGELGGLGISEQYF
few	TRBV7-8	TRBJ2-1	TRBD2	TGTGCCAGCAGCTTAGCGCGGCTAGCGGCCAGGGATGAGCAGTTCTTC	CASSLARLAARDEQFF
many	TRBV27	TRBJ1-3	NA	TGTGCCAGCAGTTTGGTCAGGGGCTCTGGAAACACCATATATTTT	CASSLVRGSGNTIYF
few	TRBV20-1	TRBJ2-7	TRBD1	TGCAGTGCTAGAGGGGACAGGCACTACGAGCAGTACTTC	CSARGDRHYEQYF
many	TRBV13	TRBJ2-7	NA	TGTGCCAGCAGCCCGGAGGGACATCCCTCCTACGAGCAGTACTTC	CASSPEGHPSYEQYF
NA	TRBV11-2	TRBJ1-1	NA	TGTGCCAGCAGCGCCCCCCGGAAGGGCGCAGGAGCTTTCTTT	CASSAPRKGAGAFF
NA	TRBV11-2	TRBJ2-3	NA	TGTGCCAGCCTAAATTGTCCTACGCAGTATTTT	CASLNCPTQYF
NA	TRBV4-1	TRBJ2-2	NA	TGCGCCAGCAGCCATGACCGGGACGGAAACACCGGGGAGCTGTTTTTT	CASSHDRDGNTGELFF
NA	TRBV5-1	TRBJ2-2	NA	TGCGCCAGCAGCTTGGTAGTGCGGGGCGCAGGCACCGGGGAGCTGTTTTTT	CASSLVVRGAGTGELFF
few	TRBV7-8	TRBJ2-2	NA	TGTGCCAGCACCCTGGGGAACGGGGAGCTGTTTTTT	CASTLGNGELFF
few	TRBV24-1	TRBJ2-2	NA	TGTGCCACCAGTGATTTGCGAAAGGGGGAGCTGTTTTTT	CATSDLRKGELFF
NA	TRBV29-1	TRBJ2-7	NA	TGCAGCGTTGAAGGTCCCCAAGACGATAAAAGCTCCTACGAGCAGTACTTC	CSVEGPQDDKSSYEQYF
few	TRBV29-1	TRBJ2-5	NA	TGCAGCGTTCCCCCTGCAGCCGTCCAAGAGACCCAGTACTTC	CSVPPAAVQETQYF
many	TRBV7-2	TRBJ2-3	NA	TGTGCCAGCAGCTTAATAACTCCGCAGTATTTT	CASSLITPQYF
NA	TRBV12-3/TRBV12-4	TRBJ2-1	NA	TGTGCCAGCAGTTTACCACCGGGCCCGTGGTTCTTC	CASSLPPGPWFF
NA	TRBV10-3	TRBJ2-1	NA	TGTGCCATCAGTTTCCCACCTCCCCAACAGGATCCGGACGCTTTCTACAATGAGCAGTTCTTC	CAISFPPPQQDPDAFYNEQFF
NA	TRBV4-2	TRBJ2-7	TRBD2	TGTGCCAGCAGCCAAGATCCAGCGGGAGGGCCCTTCGGGGAGCAGTACTTC	CASSQDPAGGPFGEQYF
few	TRBV7-9	TRBJ2-1	TRBD1	TGTGCCAGCAGTTTCCGGGACAGGGGTTTCAATGAGCAGTTCTTC	CASSFRDRGFNEQFF
few	TRBV7-9	TRBJ2-1	TRBD1	TGTGCCAGCAGCTTACCGGACAGGGATCCCTACAATGAGCAGTTCTTC	CASSLPDRDPYNEQFF
few	TRBV5-1	TRBJ2-3	NA	TGCGCCAGCAGCTTACAGGGTGGGATTTCCACAGATACGCAGTATTTT	CASSLQGGISTDTQYF
NA	TRBV28	TRBJ2-7	NA	TGTGCCAGCAGAGGTAGCGAGAGCTCCTACGAGCAGTACTTC	CASRGSESSYEQYF
NA	TRBV4-1	TRBJ2-4	NA	TGCGCCAGCAGCCAAGGAGGGCCACGGATTCAGTACTTC	CASSQGGPRIQYF
few	TRBV7-3	TRBJ2-1	NA	TGTGCCAGCAGTCCCGTGGACTCAGGTGAGCAGTTCTTC	CASSPVDSGEQFF
few	TRBV4-1	TRBJ2-7	NA	TGCGCCAGCAGCCAAGACCTGGGGGTTGTCGAGCAGTACTTC	CASSQDLGVVEQYF
NA	TRBV5-1	TRBJ2-3	NA	TGCGCCAGCAGTTCTTCTAGCCGCACAGATACGCAGTATTTT	CASSSSSRTDTQYF
few	TRBV13	TRBJ2-7	TRBD2	TGTGCCAGCAGTTCCGGGACTAGCGGGAGGGTCGGCTACGAGCAGTACTTC	CASSSGTSGRVGYEQYF
NA	TRBV29-1	TRBJ2-7	NA	TGCAGCGTTGAAGAACAGGGAGGCTACGAGCAGTACTTC	CSVEEQGGYEQYF
few	TRBV20-1	TRBJ2-1	NA	TGCAGTGCTAGAGTAAAAGTTCTCAGCAATGAGCAGTTCTTC	CSARVKVLSNEQFF
NA	TRBV3-1	TRBJ2-7	NA	TGTGCCAGCAGCCAGAAGAAGGGGCCCGACAGTTCCTACGAGCAGTACTTC	CASSQKKGPDSSYEQYF
few	TRBV10-3	TRBJ2-1	NA	TGTGCCATCAGTGAGGCGGGCTACAATGAGCAGTTCTTC	CAISEAGYNEQFF
NA	TRBV27	TRBJ1-5	NA	TGTGCCAGCAGTTTAGGAGGGGCCCATAGCAATCAGCCCCAGCATTTT	CASSLGGAHSNQPQHF
NA	TRBV6-2/TRBV6-3	TRBJ1-5	NA	TGTGCCAGCAGTTACTCATCCGGGTTGGAGCCCCAGCATTTT	CASSYSSGLEPQHF
few	TRBV5-1	TRBJ2-1	TRBD1	TGCGCCAGCAGCGAGACGGACAGGGTTAATGAGCAGTTCTTC	CASSETDRVNEQFF
many	TRBV5-6	TRBJ2-1	NA	TGTGCCAGCAGCTTGGCGTGGAGACATGAGCAGTTCTTC	CASSLAWRHEQFF
NA	TRBV29-1	TRBJ2-5	TRBD2	TGCAGCGCACGTGGGGGGAGGGGACAAGAGACCCAGTACTTC	CSARGGRGQETQYF
NA	TRBV5-1	TRBJ1-6	NA	TGCGCCAGCAGCTTGGCCGGGGGACGGAGGAATTCACCCCTCCACTTT	CASSLAGGRRNSPLHF
few	TRBV5-1	TRBJ1-5	NA	TGCGCCAGCAGCTCTGCGCCGGATCAGCCCCAGCATTTT	CASSSAPDQPQHF
many	TRBV5-1	TRBJ1-1	NA	TGCGCCAGCAGCTTCGGCACTGAAGCTTTCTTT	CASSFGTEAFF
many	TRBV10-3	TRBJ1-1	NA	TGTGCCACGTTTCAGAACACTGAAGCTTTCTTT	CATFQNTEAFF
NA	TRBV20-1	TRBJ2-7	NA	TGCAGTGCTAGAGAGGACCCGAGCTCCTACGAGCAGTACTTC	CSAREDPSSYEQYF